Described below is a single T cell receptor (beta chain) sequence and its context. This clonotype was seen a handful of times. Its antigen is not yet known. No base quality information exists; no much larger clone differs at one position. Library method: PCR. Sequenced on an Illumina HiSeq 2500. TCR libraries were prepared with molecular barcoding, using unique molecular identifiers to normalize TCRbeta repertoire quantification. TCRdb reran the public reads through fastp at Q25 and MiXCR, keeping productive beta chains. Rows merge per CDR3 protein into single entries with the most common DNA and genes. Across this sample there are a few hundred thousand distinct CDR3 sequences, with approximately 11% seen only once. The ten largest make up roughly 5.5% of the sample. These data originate in a study of T-cell reconstitution after alpha-beta-depleted transplantation in children (dated by TCRdb to about 2016). A note on the overall study: T-cell immune reconstitution after TCRalphabeta/CD19-depleted allogeneic hematopoietic cell transplantation in children was quantitatively tracked in the study by means of TCR repertoire profiling.

V was cut back by 5 bases and J by 3 bases, leaving a gap of 11 bases between them. The germline V gene (reference sequence) sets CDR1 to DFQATT and CDR2 to SNEGSKA. Its CDR3 holds 13 amino acids, cysteine through phenylalanine. Only the CDR3 region is kept as DNA, spanning 39 bases read in frame from base 1. This clonotype was obtained from a human donor who donated a stem cell graft to a child with acute myeloid leukemia. The specimen comprised PBMCs from the stem cell graft donor, sampled from the stem cell graft. This sequence uses TRBV20-1 and TRBJ1-5, with TRBD1 perhaps the D gene, on 5 matching bases. This receptor carries the CDR3 CSAGGDSNQPQHF. The base sequence is TGCAGTGCTGGGGGGGACTCCAATCAGCCCCAGCATTTT.